Each of the 4 T cell receptor beta chains below was sequenced from the same sample in a study of T cell responses to AZD1222 COVID-19 vaccine. The method was immunoSEQ multiplex PCR; TCRdb's version includes in-frame clones alone and lacks a portion of them. The data show fewer than 150,000 clones, over 85% seen once. The sequenced sample was peripheral blood, obtained on day 0 of AZD1222 vaccination. All receptors come from an adult in good health.

This clone has only a few counts. The CDR3 DNA reads TGTGCCAGCAGCGCAGTCCCGGGCGGGGGAGTCACAGATACGCAGTATTTT. Its translation: CASSAVPGGGVTDTQYF. The chain has TRBV7-6 and TRBJ2-3; 7 positions match TRBD2. Trimming cost V 5 bases and J 2 bases; bases outside gene matches: 13. The CDR3 sequence is 17 residues long. Per germline, CDR1 SGHVS and CDR2 FNYEAQ.

V and J are TRBV25-1 and TRBJ2-3; TRBD2 is a possible D gene (7 bases). Germline CDR1 is MGHDK and CDR2 is SYGVNS. Trimming took 2 bases from V and 5 from J, leaving 14 bases between them. The CDR3 runs 15 residues. The chain's CDR3 is CASSEIGGAEDTQYF. In DNA form, the CDR3 reads TGTGCCAGCAGTGAAATTGGGGGGGCCGAAGATACGCAGTATTTT.

This clone was recorded once. V usage is TRBV5-6 and J usage is TRBJ2-7; D is perhaps TRBD2 (6 bases). The V gene lost 4 bases and the J gene lost 0 bases, with 14 bases spanning the gap. The CDR3 has 15 residues. Germline CDR1 and CDR2: SGHDT and YYEEEE. CDR3 amino acids: CASSLTGDPSYEQYF. The CDR3 region has the DNA TGTGCCAGCAGCCTCACGGGAGATCCCTCCTACGAGCAGTACTTC.

The chain joins TRBV3-1 (or the pseudogene TRBV3-2) to TRBJ1-1; 7 nucleotides align to TRBD1. Per the germline V gene, CDR1 is LGHDT and CDR2 is YNNKEL (reference sequence). The CDR3 runs 11 residues. The V and J ends lost 4 bases and 8 bases, in that order; junction bases with no gene match: 1. CDR3 loop: CASSRTGEAFF. The CDR3 DNA follows: TGTGCCAGCAGCCGGACAGGAGAAGCTTTCTTT.